Sequencing of this T cell receptor (beta chain) was carried out in a study of blood T cell repertoires in COVID-19. The wider study: From the United States, Italy and Spain came samples of acute and convalescent COVID-19. T cells, B-cell-depleted T cells, or PBMCs supplied cDNA or gDNA.

Authors' analysis steps: Reference gene primers were amplified, and this amplification served to estimate nucleated cell counts. Sequencing used immunoSEQ multiplex PCR; TCRdb keeps in-frame clones, though not all of them. V and J calls and clone size are those listed in that table; D and trimming were worked out from the DNA. The sample records approximately 210,000 clones, approximately 87% being singletons. In its sample, this clone was seen once. Germline CDR1 reads SGHTA; CDR2 reads FQGTGA. The CDR3 runs 17 residues. Trimming cost V 9 bases and J 0 bases, with 21 bases left between them. Sequenced sample: peripheral blood. This sequence originates from a woman aged 65 to 85 with active or convalescent COVID-19. The chain couples TRBV7-3 to TRBJ1-3; D might be TRBD1 (5 bases). The CDR3 is CARVTVSASFSGNTIYF. DNA for the CDR3: TGTGCCAGGGTGACAGTATCGGCCAGTTTCTCTGGAAACACCATATATTTT.